This TCR beta chain derives from a study of shared clonotypes between healthy human individuals. Regarding the study as a whole: With a handful of donors compared, 4.5% to 6.5% of naive CD4 clonotypes were shared. Clonotype sharing among donors, it was expected, would be affected by sequencing depth.

An even split of each subset's genomic DNA across several immunoSEQ plates was performed. Repertoires were generated with immunoSEQ multiplex PCR, while TCRdb's copy carries only in-frame clones and drops some. This table has 550,000 to 600,000 clones, roughly 98% appearing once. The V gene end was trimmed by 3 bases and the J gene end by 10 bases; junction bases not matched to a gene: 9. The germline CDR1 and CDR2 sequences are LNHDA and SQIVND (reference sequence). This CDR3 has 14 residues. As defined, naive CD8 cells were CD45RO-negative and positively selected for CCR7, with terminally differentiated effector memory CD45RA+ cells excluded. HIV-negative, healthy adults without recent acute infections or vaccinations were the donors. In its sample, this clone was seen once. Antigen unknown.

The TCR sequence derives from a man under 40 in good health. Sequencing input: naive CD8+ T cells sorted from blood. The rearrangement uses TRBV19 and TRBJ2-1; TRBD2 aligns across 7 bases. For the CDR3, the DNA is TGTGCCAGTAGTATGGTCAGCGGGATTGGGGAGCAGTTCTTC. Protein sequence: CASSMVSGIGEQFF.